The clone carrying this T cell receptor beta chain has just one count. This specimen comes from a study of blood T cell repertoires in COVID-19. Study-level information: Collection of acute and convalescent COVID-19 samples took place in the United States, Italy and Spain. PBMCs, B-cell-depleted T cells, or T cells were the source of the cDNA or gDNA that made up the material.

Under the authors' procedure: Researchers report that nucleated cell counts were estimated from reference gene primer amplification. Some clones are missing from TCRdb's copy, which holds only in-frame ones; the method was immunoSEQ multiplex PCR. The V and J calls and clone size are taken from that table; D and trimming were inferred from the DNA. Among roughly 80,000 clones listed, 82% were seen once. The CDR3 runs to 15 residues. Germline V gives CDR1 SEHNR, CDR2 FQNEAQ (reference sequence). V was trimmed by 2 bases and J by 4 bases, leaving 15 bases between them. This chain uses TRBV7-9 with TRBJ2-7; D is possibly TRBD2 (7 bases). Material: peripheral blood. The sequence was obtained from a human donor in a cohort sampled during active COVID-19. CDR3 DNA: TGTGCCAGCAGCTTACTCCGGGGGGCAGGGTACGAGCAGTACTTC. It codes for CASSLLRGAGYEQYF. The full variable domain, rest sourced from reference TRBV7-9 and TRBJ2-7, is DTGVSQNPRHKITKRGQNVTFRCDPISEHNRLYWYRQTLGQGPEFLTYFQNEAQLEKSRLLSDRFSAERPKGSFSTLEIQRTEQGDSAMYLCASSLLRGAGYEQYFGPGTRLTVT.